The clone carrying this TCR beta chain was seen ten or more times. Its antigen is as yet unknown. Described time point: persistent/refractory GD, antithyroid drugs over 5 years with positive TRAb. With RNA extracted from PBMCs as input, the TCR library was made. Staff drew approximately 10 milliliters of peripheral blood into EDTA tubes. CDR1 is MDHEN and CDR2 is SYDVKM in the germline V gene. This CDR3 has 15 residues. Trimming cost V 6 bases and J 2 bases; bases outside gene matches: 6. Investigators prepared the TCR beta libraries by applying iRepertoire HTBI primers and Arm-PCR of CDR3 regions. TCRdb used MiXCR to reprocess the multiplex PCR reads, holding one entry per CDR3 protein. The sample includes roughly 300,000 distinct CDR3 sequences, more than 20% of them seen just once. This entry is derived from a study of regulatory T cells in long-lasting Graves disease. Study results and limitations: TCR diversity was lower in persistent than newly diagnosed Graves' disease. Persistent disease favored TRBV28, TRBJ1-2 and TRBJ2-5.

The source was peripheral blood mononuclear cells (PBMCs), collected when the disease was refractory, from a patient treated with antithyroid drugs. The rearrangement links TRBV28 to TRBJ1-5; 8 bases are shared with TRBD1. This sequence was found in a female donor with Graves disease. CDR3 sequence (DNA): TGTGCCAGCAGACCGGACAGGGTGGGCAATCAGCCCCAGCATTTT. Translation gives CASRPDRVGNQPQHF.